This T cell receptor (beta chain) was profiled in a study of post-analysis software for immune sequencing data. Overall study context: Patients with relapsing-remitting, secondary progressive and progressive-relapsing multiple sclerosis courses were all represented. Study-level points and caveats: Roughly 5 TRBV segments (TRBV5-6, TRBV5-1 and TRBV20-1 among them) occurred more frequently in patients than in controls. Clustering by F measure revealed strong co-clustering among samples prepared together in one batch. Relative to controls, patients with multiple sclerosis showed significantly lower normalized Chao1 diversity.

CDR1 and CDR2 from the germline V gene are SGHNT and YENEEA. The trim removed 4 bases at V and 7 bases at J, leaving 8 bases unmatched. CDR3 length: 14 amino acids. Unique molecular identifiers were present in the TCR beta cDNA libraries. From approximately 0.95 to 9.8 million T cells, roughly 530,000 cDNA molecules were obtained. TCRdb called the PCR reads again in MiXCR, with one record for every CDR3 protein. The table includes about 560,000 distinct CDR3 sequences, around 40% detected once. Comments on this clonotype: Antigen specificity is unknown.

The TCR comes from a girl aged 10-17 years with multiple sclerosis. This chain links TRBV11-3 with TRBJ2-3, with 7 bases fitting TRBD2. Sequencing was carried out using blood. Here the CDR3 reads CASSSASGIYTQYF. The CDR3 nucleotides read TGTGCCAGCAGCTCAGCAAGCGGGATCTATACGCAGTATTTT.